This entry lists 27 T cell receptor beta chains sequenced from one sample in a study of T cell responses to AZD1222 COVID-19 vaccine. TCRdb's copy holds only in-frame clones and misses some; the assay was immunoSEQ multiplex PCR. The sample yields about 180,000 clones, 88% seen once. The specimen comprised peripheral blood, sampled 28 days after the second AZD1222 dose. Receptors were obtained from an adult who received the AZD1222 COVID-19 vaccine.

The chain joins TRBV6-5 to TRBJ1-2; D may be TRBD1 (6 bases). V was shortened by 6 bases and J by 9 bases, with 14 bases between the two germline ends. Germline assignment: CDR1 MNHEY and CDR2 SVGAGI. This CDR3 comprises 12 residues. CDR3 in amino acids: CASSKQGVRYTF. The CDR3 DNA reads as TGTGCCAGCAGCAAACAGGGCGTTCGCTACACCTTC.

This clone was seen just once. The chain joins TRBV3-1 (or the pseudogene TRBV3-2) to TRBJ2-5; D is possibly TRBD2 (5 bases). V shed 7 bases and J shed 2 bases, with 17 bases lying between them. Germline lookup yields CDR1 LGHDT and CDR2 YNNKEL (reference sequence). The CDR3 has 15 amino acids. CDR3 bases: TGTGCCAGCACGGGCGGGCGCACCCTTCAAGAGACCCAGTACTTC. This gives the protein CASTGGRTLQETQYF.

The chain recombines TRBV7-9 with TRBJ1-1, with no clear D. Germline V gene lookup returns CDR1 SEHNR and CDR2 FQNEAQ (reference sequence). This CDR3 contains 11 residues. CDR3 amino acids: CAGHLNTEAFF. For the CDR3, the DNA is TGTGCAGGGCACCTGAACACTGAAGCTTTCTTT.

V and J are TRBV12-3 or TRBV12-4 and TRBJ2-1, with D unresolved. V was trimmed by 3 bases and J by 10 bases, leaving 13 bases between them. There are 13 residues in the CDR3. CDR3 bases: TGTGCCAGCAGTTTGCAGCGATTTAAGGAGCAGTTCTTC. This encodes CASSLQRFKEQFF.

This chain links TRBV5-1 with TRBJ2-7, with D hard to call. The germline CDR1 and CDR2 sequences are SGHRS and YFSETQ. The CDR3 runs 13 residues. Deletions cut 4 bases from V and 5 bases from J, with 13 bases between. CDR3 DNA sequence: TGCGCCAGCAGCCCGGAAGGGCCCCACGAGCAGTACTTC. It is translated as CASSPEGPHEQYF.

The chain links TRBV9 to TRBJ2-3; D is perhaps TRBD1 or TRBD2 (5 bases each). Looked up from germline, CDR1 is SGDLS and CDR2 is YYNGEE. The V gene lost 3 bases and the J gene lost 1 base, with 6 bases spanning the gap. CDR3 length: 13 residues. The CDR3 reads CASSEGRTDTQYF. The CDR3 nucleotides read TGTGCCAGCAGCGAGGGACGCACAGATACGCAGTATTTT. Full variable domain (rest looked up from reference TRBV9 and TRBJ2-3): DSGVTQTPKHLITATGQRVTLRCSPRSGDLSVYWYQQSLDQGLQFLIQYYNGEERAKGNILERFSAQQFPDLHSELNLSSLELGDSALYFCASSEGRTDTQYFGPGTRLTVL.

This chain connects TRBV4-2 to TRBJ2-7; D remains ambiguous. The CDR3 runs to 14 residues. CDR1 and CDR2 from the germline V gene are LGHNA and YNFKEQ. V was clipped by 0 bases and J by 3 bases, with 9 bases between them. CDR3 nucleotide sequence: TGTGCCAGCAGCCAAGAACGAGCCAACTACGAGCAGTACTTC. Its translation is CASSQERANYEQYF.

J is TRBJ1-6 and V is TRBV4-3, with 9 bases that match TRBD1. Germline CDR1 is LGHNA and CDR2 is YSLEER. V lost 1 base, J lost 13 bases, and 5 bases stayed unmatched. This CDR3 comprises 14 residues. The CDR3 here is CASSQGTGAGPLHF. CDR3 nucleotides: TGCGCCAGCAGCCAAGGGACAGGGGCGGGGCCCCTCCACTTT.

This rearrangement joins TRBV18 to TRBJ2-1, with 11 bases matching TRBD2. From germline, CDR1 is KGHSH and CDR2 LQKENI. The ends lost 2 bases at V and 9 bases at J; junction bases unmatched: 3. This CDR3 region has 14 residues. CDR3 nucleotide sequence: TGTGCCAGCTCACCAACTAGCGGGAGCATTGAGCAGTTCTTC. Residues: CASSPTSGSIEQFF.

The chain combines TRBV5-1 with TRBJ2-1; D is unclear. The V end lost 1 base, the J end lost 0 bases, and 8 bases lay between the germline ends. The CDR3 sequence is 15 residues long. Looked up from germline, CDR1 is SGHRS and CDR2 is YFSETQ. This chain's CDR3 is CASSLLSSSYNEQFF. The CDR3 nucleotides are TGCGCCAGCAGCTTGTTGTCGAGCTCCTACAATGAGCAGTTCTTC.

The chain recombines TRBV3-1 (or the pseudogene TRBV3-2) with TRBJ2-2; D might be TRBD2 (7 bases). V was pared by 8 bases and J by 7 bases, with 17 bases between. This CDR3 region has 14 residues. Germline V gene data show CDR1 as LGHDT and CDR2 as YNNKEL (reference sequence). The CDR3 DNA is TGTGCCAGCGGGGGGGCACTGGGCGGCGGGGAGCTGTTTTTT. Protein sequence: CASGGALGGGELFF.

The CDR3 loop is CASSVAGGQGGQETQYF. The CDR3 DNA sequence: TGTGCCAGCAGCGTAGCTGGGGGACAGGGAGGGCAAGAGACCCAGTACTTC. V gene TRBV9 combines with J gene TRBJ2-5; 9 bases align to TRBD1. CDR1 and CDR2 (germline): SGDLS, YYNGEE. The CDR3 loop spans 17 amino acids. J lost 2 bases, V lost 0 bases, and 8 bases had no gene match.

The V and J genes are TRBV7-2 and TRBJ1-5; D is possibly TRBD1 (6 bases). Per the germline V gene, CDR1 is SGHTA and CDR2 is FQGNSA. This CDR3 is built from 15 residues. V was pared by 5 bases and J by 7 bases, with 18 bases between. The CDR3 protein is CASSPGTLGEQPQHF. For the CDR3, the DNA is TGTGCCAGCAGCCCCGGGACACTTGGCGAGCAGCCCCAGCATTTT.

The genes are TRBV19 and TRBJ2-3; unclear D gene. Between the trimmed V and J ends, which lost 4 bases and 0 bases, there was a span of 17 bases. Per germline, CDR1 LNHDA and CDR2 SQIVND (reference sequence). CDR3 length: 17 amino acids. In nucleotides, the CDR3 is TGTGCCAGTAGTAAAGAAGGTCGCCGTTATAGCACAGATACGCAGTATTTT. This gives the protein CASSKEGRRYSTDTQYF.

The rearrangement uses TRBV5-4 and TRBJ2-7; D remains unclear. V dropped 2 bases and J dropped 0 bases, with 6 bases sitting between them. This CDR3 is 13 amino acids long. CDR1 is SGHNT, CDR2 YYREEE, per germline (reference sequence). Here the CDR3 DNA reads TGTGCCAGCAGCTTCGTCTACTCCTACGAGCAGTACTTC. Encoded protein: CASSFVYSYEQYF. Filled out from reference TRBV5-4 and TRBJ2-7, the complete variable domain reads ETGVTQSPTHLIKTRGQQVTLRCSSQSGHNTVSWYQQALGQGPQFIFQYYREEENGRGNFPPRFSGLQFPNYSSELNVNALELDDSALYLCASSFVYSYEQYFGPGTRLTVT.

The genes are TRBV21-1 and TRBJ2-5; the table gives TRBD2 as D, unverified against the DNA. TRBV21-1 is a pseudogene segment. The length of the CDR3 is 16 residues. CDR3 sequence reads: CASSKSSGRYQETQYF. The CDR3 DNA follows: TGTGCCAGCAGCAAATCTTCCGGGAGGTACCAAGAGACCCAGTACTTC.

The chain recombines TRBV9 with TRBJ2-3; D perhaps matches TRBD2 (6 bases). The CDR3 loop spans 15 amino acids. Germline V CDR1 and CDR2: SGDLS, YYNGEE. Trimming took off 0 bases at V and 4 bases at J, with 12 bases between the two ends. The CDR3: CASSVATGEADTQYF. In DNA, the CDR3 is TGTGCCAGCAGCGTAGCTACGGGAGAGGCAGATACGCAGTATTTT.

This clone has a single count. This chain links TRBV5-5 with TRBJ1-3; 7 bases agree with TRBD1. Trimming removed 1 base from V and 8 bases from J; junction bases left unmatched: 15. The CDR3 has 17 residues. Germline assignment: CDR1 SGHKS and CDR2 YYEKEE (reference sequence). In DNA form, the CDR3 reads TGTGCCAGCAGCTTGTCACTTGGGACAGCGCCTGAACACACCATATATTTT. Protein sequence: CASSLSLGTAPEHTIYF.

The chain links TRBV10-3 to TRBJ1-1; a weak D match, TRBD1 (5 bases). Germline assignment: CDR1 ENHRY and CDR2 SYGVKD. The germline V and J ends were trimmed by 4 bases and 1 base, with 13 bases remaining between them. The CDR3 runs to 15 residues. The CDR3 DNA is TGTGCCATCAGTGCGGGAACGGGGGGGAACACTGAAGCTTTCTTT. Amino acid sequence: CAISAGTGGNTEAFF.

This clone came up a few times. This chain joins TRBV24-1 and TRBJ1-5, with D possibly being TRBD1 (5 bases). CDR1 and CDR2 from the germline V gene are KGHDR and SFDVKD. CDR3 size: 14 residues. V was clipped by 3 bases and J by 5 bases, with 10 bases between them. CDR3 in amino acids: CATSDPQGYQPQHF. For the CDR3, the DNA is TGTGCCACCAGTGATCCCCAGGGTTATCAGCCCCAGCATTTT.

The rearrangement joins TRBV5-1 to TRBJ2-2; no reliable D call. V was clipped by 0 bases and J by 5 bases, with 5 bases between them. CDR1 SGHRS and CDR2 YFSETQ come from the germline V gene. This CDR3 is 13 amino acids long. CDR3 residues: CASSLAKTGELFF. The CDR3 region has the DNA TGCGCCAGCAGCTTGGCCAAGACCGGGGAGCTGTTTTTT.

This chain joins TRBV2 and TRBJ2-2; 11 bases are shared with TRBD2. The germline CDR1 and CDR2 sequences are SNHLY and FYNNEI. The CDR3 extends over 16 amino acids. The V and J ends lost 9 bases and 7 bases, in that order; junction bases with no gene match: 13. This CDR3 reads CASTPDSGRASGELFF. The CDR3 DNA sequence: TGTGCCAGTACCCCAGATAGCGGGAGGGCTAGCGGGGAGCTGTTTTTT.

The chain employs TRBV2 and TRBJ2-5; D remains ambiguous. CDR3 size: 14 residues. V was trimmed by 2 bases and J by 7 bases, leaving 14 bases between them. Germline V gene lookup returns CDR1 SNHLY and CDR2 FYNNEI. CDR3 in amino acids: CASSESWTGGTQYF. CDR3 DNA: TGTGCCAGCAGTGAAAGCTGGACCGGCGGGACCCAGTACTTC.

V is TRBV7-9 and J is TRBJ2-7, with D maybe TRBD1 (5 bases). Trimming took off 0 bases at V and 6 bases at J, with 15 bases between the two ends. CDR3 length: 15 amino acids. Germline V CDR1 and CDR2: SEHNR, FQNEAQ (reference sequence). CDR3 residues: CASSLARRTSAEQYF. CDR3 bases: TGTGCCAGCAGCTTAGCGAGGCGGACATCTGCCGAGCAGTACTTC.

This clone has more than one count but fewer than ten. The CDR3 sequence: CASSRRDRGLYNEQFF. The CDR3 DNA sequence: TGTGCCAGCAGCAGACGGGACAGGGGCCTCTACAATGAGCAGTTCTTC. The J gene is TRBJ2-1, the V gene TRBV5-4, with 10 positions matching TRBD1. The V gene end was trimmed by 4 bases and the J gene end by 3 bases; junction bases not matched to a gene: 7. Germline loops: CDR1 SGHNT, CDR2 YYREEE (reference sequence). The CDR3 runs 16 residues.

This chain links TRBV6-5 with TRBJ2-2; D is unclear. V was pared by 1 base and J by 7 bases, with 7 bases between. The CDR3 is made up of 13 amino acids. Germline V gives CDR1 MNHEY, CDR2 SVGAGI. The CDR3, as DNA: TGTGCCAGCAGTTACTTCAAGGGCGGGGAGCTGTTTTTT. Amino acids: CASSYFKGGELFF.

The chain carries TRBV7-2 and TRBJ2-7; D not certain. V was cut by 1 base and J by 8 bases, with 12 bases left in between. Germline CDR1 SGHTA, CDR2 FQGNSA. The CDR3 runs 13 residues. CDR3 loop: CASSLGAVRQQYF. CDR3 bases: TGTGCCAGCAGCTTAGGGGCTGTGAGGCAGCAGTACTTC.